There are a few counts of the clone carrying this TCR beta chain. The antigen is undetermined. Original processing notes: The median was roughly 91,000 TCRs per sample, ranging about 23,224 to 690,600. TCRdb processed the RACE reads anew with MiXCR; each CDR3 protein has one entry. TCRdb, rather than the study authors, made the V and J calls. In the table there are roughly 150,000 distinct CDR3 sequences, 28% of which are singletons. The data derive from a study of human T cells and chemical hapten exposure. Study-wide findings and caveats: Large CDR3 similarity clusters arose significantly more often from expanded TCRs than from controls.

V was pared by 6 bases and J by 4 bases, with 6 bases of the junction left unmatched. Germline V gene sequence: CDR1 MNHEY, CDR2 SMNVEV (reference sequence). The CDR3 contains 14 residues. The time point was: patch test 3, about 24 weeks after DPC sensitization. Treatment described: therapeutic diphenylcyclopropenone sensitization with weekly scalp DPC. Every donor had alopecia and was 18 to 70 years old; all were suitable for DPC. This sequence was found in a woman younger than 35 with alopecia areata. Some clones in this sample may be carry-over from other donors' samples. The sample here was whole blood, taken in connection with sensitization to the hapten diphenylcyclopropenone (DPC). The chain carries TRBV27 and TRBJ2-7; 10 nucleotides match TRBD1. CDR3 sequence reads: CASRGDRGGYEQYF. Here the CDR3 DNA reads TGTGCCAGCAGGGGGGACAGGGGAGGATACGAGCAGTACTTC.